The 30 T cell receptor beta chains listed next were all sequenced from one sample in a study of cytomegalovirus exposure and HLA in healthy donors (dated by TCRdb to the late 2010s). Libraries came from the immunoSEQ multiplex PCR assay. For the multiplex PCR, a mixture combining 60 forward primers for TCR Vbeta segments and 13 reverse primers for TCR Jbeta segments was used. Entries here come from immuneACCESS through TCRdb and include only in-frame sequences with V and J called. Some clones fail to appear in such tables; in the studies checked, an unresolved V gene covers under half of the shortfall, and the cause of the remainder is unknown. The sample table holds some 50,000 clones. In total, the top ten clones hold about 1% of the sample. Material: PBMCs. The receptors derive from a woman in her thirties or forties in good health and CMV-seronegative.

CDR3 nucleotide sequence: TGTGCCATCAGTGAGGGAGAACAGGGCCTCTACGAGCAGTACTTC. Translating gives CAISEGEQGLYEQYF. The chain combines TRBV10-3 with TRBJ2-7; maybe TRBD1 (6 bases). CDR1 is ENHRY, CDR2 SYGVKD, per germline. The germline V and J ends were trimmed by 2 bases and 3 bases, with 14 bases remaining between them. The CDR3 sequence is 15 residues long.

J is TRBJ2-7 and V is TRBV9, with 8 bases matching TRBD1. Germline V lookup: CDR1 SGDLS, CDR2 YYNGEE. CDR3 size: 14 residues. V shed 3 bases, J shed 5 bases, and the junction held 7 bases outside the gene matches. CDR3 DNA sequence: TGTGCCAGCAGCGCGGACAGGGTTCCCCACGAGCAGTACTTC. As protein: CASSADRVPHEQYF. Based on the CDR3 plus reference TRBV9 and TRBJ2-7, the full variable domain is DSGVTQTPKHLITATGQRVTLRCSPRSGDLSVYWYQQSLDQGLQFLIQYYNGEERAKGNILERFSAQQFPDLHSELNLSSLELGDSALYFCASSADRVPHEQYFGPGTRLTVT.

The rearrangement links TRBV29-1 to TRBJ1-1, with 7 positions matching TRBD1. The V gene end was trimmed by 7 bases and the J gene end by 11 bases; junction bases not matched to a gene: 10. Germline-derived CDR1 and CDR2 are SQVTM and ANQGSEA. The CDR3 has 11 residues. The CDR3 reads CSAVTGRYAFF. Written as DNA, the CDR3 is TGCAGCGCCGTGACAGGGAGGTATGCTTTCTTT.

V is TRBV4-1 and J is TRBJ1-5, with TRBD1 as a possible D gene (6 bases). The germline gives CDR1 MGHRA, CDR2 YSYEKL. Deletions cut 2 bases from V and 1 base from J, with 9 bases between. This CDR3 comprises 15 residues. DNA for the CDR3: TGCGCCAGCAGCCAATTAACAGGGAGCAATCAGCCCCAGCATTTT. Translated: CASSQLTGSNQPQHF.

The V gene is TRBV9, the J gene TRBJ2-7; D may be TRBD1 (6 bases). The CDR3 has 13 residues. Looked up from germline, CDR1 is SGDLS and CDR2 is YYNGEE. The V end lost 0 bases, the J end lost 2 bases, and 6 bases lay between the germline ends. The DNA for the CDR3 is TGTGCCAGCAGCGTAGGGGACACCTACGAGCAGTACTTC. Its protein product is CASSVGDTYEQYF.

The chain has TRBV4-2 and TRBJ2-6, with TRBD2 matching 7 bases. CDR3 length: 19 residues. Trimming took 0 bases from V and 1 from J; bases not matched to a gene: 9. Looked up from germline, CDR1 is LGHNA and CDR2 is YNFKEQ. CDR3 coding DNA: TGTGCCAGCAGCCAAGACGCTACGGGAGGCTCTTCTGGGGCCAACGTCCTGACTTTC. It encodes CASSQDATGGSSGANVLTF.

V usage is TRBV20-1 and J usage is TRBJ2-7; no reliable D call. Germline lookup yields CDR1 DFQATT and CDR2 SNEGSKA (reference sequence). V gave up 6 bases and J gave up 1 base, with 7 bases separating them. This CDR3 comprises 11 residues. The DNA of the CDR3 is TGCAGTGCCCTCAGGTCCTACGAGCAGTACTTC. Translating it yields CSALRSYEQYF.

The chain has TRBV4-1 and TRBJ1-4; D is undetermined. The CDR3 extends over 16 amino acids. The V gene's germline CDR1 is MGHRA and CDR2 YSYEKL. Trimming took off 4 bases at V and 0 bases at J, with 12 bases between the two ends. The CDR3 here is CASSPPTGATNEKLFF. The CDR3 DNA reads TGCGCCAGCAGCCCTCCCACCGGAGCAACTAATGAAAAACTGTTTTTT.

In DNA, the CDR3 is TGTGCCAGCAGTACCCTGACTAGCGGAAGCTACGAGCAGTACTTC. This sequence encodes CASSTLTSGSYEQYF. V gene TRBV28 combines with J gene TRBJ2-7; 9 nucleotides match TRBD2. This CDR3 contains 15 residues. V shed 5 bases, J shed 3 bases, and the junction held 8 bases outside the gene matches. Germline V CDR1 and CDR2: MDHEN, SYDVKM. The whole variable domain, filled in from reference TRBV28 and TRBJ2-7, reads DVKVTQSSRYLVKRTGEKVFLECVQDMDHENMFWYRQDPGLGLRLIYFSYDVKMKEKGDIPEGYSVSREKKERFSLILESASTNQTSMYLCASSTLTSGSYEQYFGPGTRLTVT.

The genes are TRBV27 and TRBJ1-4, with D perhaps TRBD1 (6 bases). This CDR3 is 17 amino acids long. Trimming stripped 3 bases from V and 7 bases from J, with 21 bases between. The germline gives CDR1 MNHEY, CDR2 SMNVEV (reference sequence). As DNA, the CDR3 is TGTGCCAGCAGTTTGGGGACATGGGAGGGCTGGGGTGAAAAACTGTTTTTT. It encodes CASSLGTWEGWGEKLFF.

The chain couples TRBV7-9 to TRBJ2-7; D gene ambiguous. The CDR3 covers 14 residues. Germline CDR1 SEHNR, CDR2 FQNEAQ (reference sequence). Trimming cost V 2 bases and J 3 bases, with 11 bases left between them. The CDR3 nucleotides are TGTGCCAGCAGCTTAAGACAAGAAGACTACGAGCAGTACTTC. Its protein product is CASSLRQEDYEQYF.

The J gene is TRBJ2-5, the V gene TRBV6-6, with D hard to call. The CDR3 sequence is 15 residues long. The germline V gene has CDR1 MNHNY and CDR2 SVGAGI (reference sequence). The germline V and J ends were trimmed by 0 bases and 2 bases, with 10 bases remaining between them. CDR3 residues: CASSYSRLVQETQYF. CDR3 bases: TGTGCCAGCAGTTACTCGCGGCTCGTGCAAGAGACCCAGTACTTC.

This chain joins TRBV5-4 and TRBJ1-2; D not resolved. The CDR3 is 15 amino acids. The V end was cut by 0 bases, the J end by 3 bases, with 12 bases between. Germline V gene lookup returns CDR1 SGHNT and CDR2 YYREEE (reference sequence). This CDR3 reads CASSLVYGFDYGYTF. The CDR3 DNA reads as TGTGCCAGCAGCTTGGTGTACGGGTTTGACTATGGCTACACCTTC.

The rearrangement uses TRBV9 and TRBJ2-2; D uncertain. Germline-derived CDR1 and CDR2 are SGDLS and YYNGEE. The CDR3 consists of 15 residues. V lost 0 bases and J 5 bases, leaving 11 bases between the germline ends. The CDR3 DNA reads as TGTGCCAGCAGCGTAGAAGACAAGAAGACCGGGGAGCTGTTTTTT. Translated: CASSVEDKKTGELFF.

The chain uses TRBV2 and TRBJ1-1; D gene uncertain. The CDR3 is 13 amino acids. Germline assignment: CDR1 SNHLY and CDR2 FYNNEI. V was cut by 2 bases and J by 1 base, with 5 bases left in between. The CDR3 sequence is CASSERGNTEAFF. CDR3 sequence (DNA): TGTGCCAGCAGTGAACGAGGGAACACTGAAGCTTTCTTT.

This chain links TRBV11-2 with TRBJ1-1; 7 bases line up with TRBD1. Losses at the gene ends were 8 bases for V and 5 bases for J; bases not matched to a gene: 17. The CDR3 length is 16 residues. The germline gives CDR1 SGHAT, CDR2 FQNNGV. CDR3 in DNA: TGTGCCAGCGTCAGGGGGGACACCCTGAGCGGGACTGAAGCTTTCTTT. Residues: CASVRGDTLSGTEAFF.

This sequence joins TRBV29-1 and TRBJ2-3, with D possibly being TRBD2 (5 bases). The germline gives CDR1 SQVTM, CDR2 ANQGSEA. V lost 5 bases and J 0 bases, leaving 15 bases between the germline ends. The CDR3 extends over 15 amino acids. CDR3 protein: CSVSGEGSSTDTQYF. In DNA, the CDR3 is TGCAGCGTTTCTGGAGAGGGCAGCAGCACAGATACGCAGTATTTT.

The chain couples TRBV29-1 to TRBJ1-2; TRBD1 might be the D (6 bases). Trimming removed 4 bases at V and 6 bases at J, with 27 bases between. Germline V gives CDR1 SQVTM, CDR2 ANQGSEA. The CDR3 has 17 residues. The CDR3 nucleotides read TGCAGCGTTGGTTTCTTATATGGGACACCAGCACTGGATGGCTACACCTTC. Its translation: CSVGFLYGTPALDGYTF.

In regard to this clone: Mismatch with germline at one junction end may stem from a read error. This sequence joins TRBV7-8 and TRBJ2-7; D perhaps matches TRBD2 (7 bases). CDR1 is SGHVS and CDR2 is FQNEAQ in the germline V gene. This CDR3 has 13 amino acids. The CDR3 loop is CASSPKAHREGPF. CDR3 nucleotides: TGTGCCAGCAGCCCCAAAGCCCACAGGGAGGGCCCATTC.

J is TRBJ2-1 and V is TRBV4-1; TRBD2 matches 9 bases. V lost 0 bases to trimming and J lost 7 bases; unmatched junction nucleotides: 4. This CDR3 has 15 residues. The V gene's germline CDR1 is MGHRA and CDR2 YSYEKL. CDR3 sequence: CASSQDGLAGNEQFF. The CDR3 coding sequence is TGCGCCAGCAGCCAAGATGGGCTAGCGGGGAATGAGCAGTTCTTC.

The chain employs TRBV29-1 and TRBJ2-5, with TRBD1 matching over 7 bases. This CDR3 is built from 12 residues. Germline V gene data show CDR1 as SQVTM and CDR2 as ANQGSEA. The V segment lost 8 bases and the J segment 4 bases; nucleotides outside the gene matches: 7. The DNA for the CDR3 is TGCAGCTCAGGGGGTTTAGCAGAGACCCAGTACTTC. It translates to CSSGGLAETQYF.

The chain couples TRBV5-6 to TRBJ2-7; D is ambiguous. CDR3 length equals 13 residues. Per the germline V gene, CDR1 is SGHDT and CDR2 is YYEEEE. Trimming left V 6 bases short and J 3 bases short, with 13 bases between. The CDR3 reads CASTDDKNYEQYF. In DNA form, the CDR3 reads TGTGCCAGCACCGATGACAAGAACTACGAGCAGTACTTC.

CDR3 amino acids: CASSEDGGVEQYF. The CDR3 nucleotides are TGTGCCAGCAGTGAAGATGGAGGGGTCGAGCAGTACTTC. The V and J genes are TRBV2 and TRBJ2-7, with a tentative D call TRBD2 (6 bases). The CDR3 runs 13 residues. With 1 base removed from V and 6 bases from J, the gap between germline ends came to 10 bases. From germline, CDR1 is SNHLY and CDR2 FYNNEI. The entire variable domain, with the rest obtained from reference TRBV2 and TRBJ2-7, is as follows: EPEVTQTPSHQVTQMGQEVILRCVPISNHLYFYWYRQILGQKVEFLVSFYNNEISEKSEIFDDQFSVERPDGSNFTLKIRSTKLEDSAMYFCASSEDGGVEQYFGPGTRLTVT.

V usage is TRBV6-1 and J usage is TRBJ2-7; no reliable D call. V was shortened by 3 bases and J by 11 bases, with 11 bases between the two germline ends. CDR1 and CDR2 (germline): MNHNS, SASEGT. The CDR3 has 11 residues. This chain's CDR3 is CASSEIRGKYF. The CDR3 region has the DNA TGTGCCAGCAGTGAGATTAGAGGAAAGTACTTC.

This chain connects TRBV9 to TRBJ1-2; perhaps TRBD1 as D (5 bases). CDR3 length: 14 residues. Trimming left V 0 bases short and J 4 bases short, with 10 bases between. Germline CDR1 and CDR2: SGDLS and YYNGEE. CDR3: CASSVAPRAYGYTF. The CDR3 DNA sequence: TGTGCCAGCAGCGTAGCCCCCAGGGCCTATGGCTACACCTTC.

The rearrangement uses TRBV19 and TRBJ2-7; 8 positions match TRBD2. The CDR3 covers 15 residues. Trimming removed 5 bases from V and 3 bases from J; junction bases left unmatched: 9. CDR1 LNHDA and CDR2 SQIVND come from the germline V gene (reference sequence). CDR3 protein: CASSRRAGGVYEQYF. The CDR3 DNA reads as TGTGCCAGTAGTCGGAGAGCCGGGGGGGTCTACGAGCAGTACTTC.

The DNA for the CDR3 is TGTGCCATCGGGACTGTATACGAGCAGTACTTC. This codes for CAIGTVYEQYF. The chain employs TRBV10-3 and TRBJ2-7; D is perhaps TRBD2 (6 bases). Germline CDR1 reads ENHRY; CDR2 reads SYGVKD. The CDR3 spans 11 residues. Trimming cost V 8 bases and J 4 bases, with 9 bases left between them.

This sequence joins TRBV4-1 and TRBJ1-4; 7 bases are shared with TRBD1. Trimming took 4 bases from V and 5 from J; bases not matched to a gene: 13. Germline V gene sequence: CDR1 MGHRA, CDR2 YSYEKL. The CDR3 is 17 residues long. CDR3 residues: CASSLKLKQGINEKLFF. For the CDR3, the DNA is TGCGCCAGCAGCCTCAAACTCAAACAGGGGATAAATGAAAAACTGTTTTTT.

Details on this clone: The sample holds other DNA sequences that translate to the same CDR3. Here the CDR3 reads CATSRTGSSYEQYF. The DNA of the CDR3 is TGTGCCACCAGCAGGACAGGGAGCTCCTACGAGCAGTACTTC. The gene calls are TRBV15 and TRBJ2-7, with 7 positions matching TRBD1. Losses at the gene ends were 3 bases for V and 0 bases for J; bases not matched to a gene: 2. In germline, CDR1 is LNHNV, CDR2 YYDKDF (reference sequence). CDR3 length: 14 amino acids.

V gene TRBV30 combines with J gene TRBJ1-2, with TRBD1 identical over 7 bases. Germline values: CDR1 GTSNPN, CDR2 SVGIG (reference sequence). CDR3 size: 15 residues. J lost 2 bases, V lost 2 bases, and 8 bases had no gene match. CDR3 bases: TGTGCCTGGAGTCTGCTGGGACAGATAAACTATGGCTACACCTTC. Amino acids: CAWSLLGQINYGYTF.